The rows below give T cell receptor beta chains drawn from one sample of a study of T cell responses to AZD1222 COVID-19 vaccine. This table comes from immunoSEQ multiplex PCR, and its TCRdb copy is limited to in-frame clones, with some not included. The sample gives more than 95,000 clones, about 87% of which show up once; more than 3.5% is in the top ten. Source: peripheral blood, taken on day 0 of AZD1222 vaccination. Receptors originate from an adult in good health. The CDR3 runs from the conserved cysteine through the conserved F or W. The D gene is left open where the match is weak. Size values are once, few and many counts, or a class for expanded clones, and some rows have none.

j_gene | v_gene | abundance | d_gene | CDR3aa | CDR3nt
TRBJ1-2 | TRBV9 | - | - | CASSAQVSYGYTF | TGTGCCAGCAGCGCACAGGTGTCCTATGGCTACACCTTC
TRBJ2-5 | TRBV27 | - | TRBD2 | CASRSTSGSWKTQYF | TGTGCCAGCAGAAGTACTAGCGGGAGTTGGAAGACCCAGTACTTC
TRBJ2-3 | TRBV24-1 | many | TRBD1 | CATSDSWDRSRPDTQYF | TGTGCCACCAGTGATTCCTGGGACAGGAGTCGGCCAGATACGCAGTATTTT
TRBJ1-2 | TRBV29-1 | - | - | CSASDEQETRYGYTF | TGCAGCGCCTCTGACGAACAGGAGACGCGGTATGGCTACACCTTC
TRBJ2-1 | TRBV12-3/TRBV12-4 | - | - | CASSFMAEQFF | TGTGCCAGCAGTTTTATGGCAGAGCAGTTCTTC
TRBJ1-2 | TRBV6-5 | - | - | CASRLQNYGYTF | TGTGCCAGCAGATTACAGAACTATGGCTACACCTTC
TRBJ2-1 | TRBV3-1/TRBV3-2 | once | TRBD2 | CASRLGLAANEQFF | TGTGCCAGCAGGCTGGGACTAGCGGCTAATGAGCAGTTCTTC
TRBJ2-5 | TRBV28 | - | TRBD2 | CASSFPGLRTRGGETQYF | TGTGCCAGCAGTTTCCCTGGGCTCCGGACTAGGGGTGGAGAGACCCAGTACTTC
TRBJ2-1 | TRBV7-8 | once | TRBD2 | CASSSVPGLAGGPYNEQFF | TGTGCCAGCAGCTCCGTCCCGGGACTAGCGGGGGGACCCTACAATGAGCAGTTCTTC
TRBJ2-7 | TRBV11-3 | - | TRBD1 | CASSGKDRGRTHGQYF | TGTGCCAGCAGCGGAAAGGACAGGGGGCGAACACATGGGCAGTACTTC
TRBJ2-7 | TRBV15 | - | - | CATSRDRDPSYEQYF | TGTGCCACCAGCAGAGACAGGGACCCCTCCTACGAGCAGTACTTC
TRBJ2-5 | TRBV12-3/TRBV12-4 | - | - | CASSFNSQETQYF | TGTGCCAGCAGTTTTAACAGTCAAGAGACCCAGTACTTC
TRBJ2-3 | TRBV5-1 | - | TRBD2 | CASSFGLAGADTQYF | TGCGCCAGCAGCTTCGGACTAGCGGGCGCAGATACGCAGTATTTT
TRBJ1-2 | TRBV11-2 | - | - | CASSLDLGARWGYTF | TGTGCCAGCAGCTTAGATTTAGGGGCTCGGTGGGGCTACACCTTC
TRBJ1-1 | TRBV30 | - | - | CAWRGWTLGTEAFF | TGTGCCTGGAGAGGGTGGACTTTGGGCACTGAAGCTTTCTTT
TRBJ2-4 | TRBV29-1 | - | TRBD1 | CSVRGTEGSVRGIQYF | TGCAGCGTTCGAGGGACAGAGGGTAGTGTCCGCGGCATTCAGTACTTC
TRBJ1-1 | TRBV7-9 | - | - | CASSSQGYGGEAFF | TGTGCCAGCAGCTCCCAGGGCTACGGGGGAGAAGCTTTCTTT
TRBJ2-2 | TRBV6-2/TRBV6-3 | - | TRBD1 | CASSSTSGQLSTGELFF | TGTGCCAGCAGTTCCACTTCGGGACAGCTATCCACCGGGGAGCTGTTTTTT
TRBJ2-7 | TRBV27 | - | - | CASSFKGGPYEQYF | TGTGCCAGCAGTTTTAAGGGGGGCCCCTACGAGCAGTACTTC
TRBJ1-2 | TRBV4-1 | - | - | CASSQDKRRGEGYTF | TGCGCCAGCAGCCAAGATAAGCGCAGGGGTGAAGGCTACACCTTC
TRBJ1-2 | TRBV9 | - | - | CASSASPRTANYGYTF | TGTGCCAGCAGCGCGAGCCCCCGGACAGCTAACTATGGCTACACCTTC
TRBJ2-3 | TRBV7-9 | - | - | CASSSRGTSTDTQYF | TGTGCCAGCAGCTCCCGCGGGACTAGCACAGATACGCAGTATTTT
TRBJ2-7 | TRBV10-3 | - | - | CAISLGTEYEQYF | TGTGCCATCAGCCTCGGGACGGAGTACGAGCAGTACTTC
TRBJ2-7 | TRBV3-1/TRBV3-2 | - | - | CASSAPSYEQYF | TGTGCCAGCAGCGCCCCATCCTACGAGCAGTACTTC
TRBJ1-4 | TRBV7-9 | - | TRBD1 | CASKPGQSNEKLFF | TGTGCCAGCAAACCGGGACAGAGTAATGAAAAACTGTTTTTT
TRBJ1-1 | TRBV27 | - | TRBD1 | CASSRTGGTEAFF | TGTGCCAGCAGTCGCACAGGGGGCACTGAAGCTTTCTTT
TRBJ2-5 | TRBV4-2 | - | TRBD2 | CASSQDQASGGKIETQYF | TGTGCCAGCAGCCAAGATCAGGCTAGCGGGGGGAAAATAGAGACCCAGTACTTC